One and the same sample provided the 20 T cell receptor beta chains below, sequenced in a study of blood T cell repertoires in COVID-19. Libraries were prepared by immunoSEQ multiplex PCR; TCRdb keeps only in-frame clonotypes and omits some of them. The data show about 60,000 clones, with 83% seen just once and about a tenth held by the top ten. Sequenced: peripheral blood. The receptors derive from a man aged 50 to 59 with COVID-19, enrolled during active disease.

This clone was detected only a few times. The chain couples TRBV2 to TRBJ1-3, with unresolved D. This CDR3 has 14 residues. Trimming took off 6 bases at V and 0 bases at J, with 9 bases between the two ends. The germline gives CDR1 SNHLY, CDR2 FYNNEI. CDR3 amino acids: CASRSELSGNTIYF. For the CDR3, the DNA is TGTGCCAGCAGATCGGAGCTCTCTGGAAACACCATATATTTT.

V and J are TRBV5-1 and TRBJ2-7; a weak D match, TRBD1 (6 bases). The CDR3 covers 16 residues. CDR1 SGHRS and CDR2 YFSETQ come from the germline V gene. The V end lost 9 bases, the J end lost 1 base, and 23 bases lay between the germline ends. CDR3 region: CAIPDRRPYLSYEQYF. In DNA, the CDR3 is TGCGCCATCCCAGACAGGAGGCCCTATCTGTCCTACGAGCAGTACTTC. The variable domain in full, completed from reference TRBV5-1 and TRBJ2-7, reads KAGVTQTPRYLIKTRGQQVTLSCSPISGHRSVSWYQQTPGQGLQFLFEYFSETQRNKGNFPGRFSGRQFSNSRSEMNVSTLELGDSALYLCAIPDRRPYLSYEQYFGPGTRLTVT.

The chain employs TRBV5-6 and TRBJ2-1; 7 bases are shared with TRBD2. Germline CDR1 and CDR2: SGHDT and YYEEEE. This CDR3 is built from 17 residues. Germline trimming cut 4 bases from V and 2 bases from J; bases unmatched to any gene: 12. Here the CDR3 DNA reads TGTGCCAGCAGCCTGATGGGAGGGCTAGCGACCTACAATGAGCAGTTCTTC. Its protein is CASSLMGGLATYNEQFF.

CDR3 DNA sequence: TGTGCCAGCAGCTTAGGGACAGGTCCTAATGAAAAACTGTTTTTT. Its translation is CASSLGTGPNEKLFF. V usage is TRBV7-9 and J usage is TRBJ1-4, with TRBD1 matching over 7 bases. This CDR3 contains 15 residues. V gave up 1 base and J gave up 3 bases; unmatched junction bases: 2. Germline assignment: CDR1 SEHNR and CDR2 FQNEAQ (reference sequence). Supplemented by reference TRBV7-9 and TRBJ1-4, the full variable domain reads DTGVSQNPRHKITKRGQNVTFRCDPISEHNRLYWYRQTLGQGPEFLTYFQNEAQLEKSRLLSDRFSAERPKGSFSTLEIQRTEQGDSAMYLCASSLGTGPNEKLFFGSGTQLSVL.

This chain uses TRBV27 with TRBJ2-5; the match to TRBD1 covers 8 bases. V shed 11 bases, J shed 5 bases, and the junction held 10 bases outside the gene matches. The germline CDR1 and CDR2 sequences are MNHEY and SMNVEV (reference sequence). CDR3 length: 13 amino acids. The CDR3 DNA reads TGTGCCCGGCGTAAGGACAGGGTGGAGACCCAGTACTTC. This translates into CARRKDRVETQYF.

Written as DNA, the CDR3 is TGTGCCAGCTCTTCCGGGGTCGGCAATCAGCCCCAGCATTTT. Protein product: CASSSGVGNQPQHF. The rearrangement uses TRBV18 and TRBJ1-5; D gene ambiguous. The germline gives CDR1 KGHSH, CDR2 LQKENI. Trimming cost V 6 bases and J 2 bases, with 11 bases left between them. The CDR3 totals 14 residues.

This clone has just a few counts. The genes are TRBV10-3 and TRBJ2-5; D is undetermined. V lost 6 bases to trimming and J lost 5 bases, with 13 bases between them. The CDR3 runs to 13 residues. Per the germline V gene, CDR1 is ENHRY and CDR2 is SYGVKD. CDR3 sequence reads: CAIRSGAEETQYF. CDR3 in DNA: TGTGCCATCAGGTCTGGAGCTGAGGAGACCCAGTACTTC.

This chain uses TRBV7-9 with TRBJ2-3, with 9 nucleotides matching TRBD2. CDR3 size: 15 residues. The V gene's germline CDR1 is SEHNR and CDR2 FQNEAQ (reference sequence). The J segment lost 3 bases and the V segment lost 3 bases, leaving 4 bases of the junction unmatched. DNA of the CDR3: TGTGCCAGCAGCTTGACTAGCGGAACGACAGATACGCAGTATTTT. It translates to CASSLTSGTTDTQYF.

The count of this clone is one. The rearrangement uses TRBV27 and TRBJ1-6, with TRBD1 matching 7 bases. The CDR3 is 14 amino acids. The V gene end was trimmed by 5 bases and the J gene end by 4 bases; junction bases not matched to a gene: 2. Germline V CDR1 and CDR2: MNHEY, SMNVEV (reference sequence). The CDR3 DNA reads TGTGCCAGCAGTCCACAGGGGTATAATTCACCCCTCCACTTT. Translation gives CASSPQGYNSPLHF.

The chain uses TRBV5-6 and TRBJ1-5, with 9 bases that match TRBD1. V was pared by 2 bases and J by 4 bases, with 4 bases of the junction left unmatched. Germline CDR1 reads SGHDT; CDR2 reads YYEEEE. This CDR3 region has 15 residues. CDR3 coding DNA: TGTGCCAGCAGCTTCTGGGACAGGGAAAATCAGCCCCAGCATTTT. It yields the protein CASSFWDRENQPQHF. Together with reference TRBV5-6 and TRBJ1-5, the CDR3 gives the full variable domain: DAGVTQSPTHLIKTRGQQVTLRCSPKSGHDTVSWYQQALGQGPQFIFQYYEEEERQRGNFPDRFSGHQFPNYSSELNVNALLLGDSALYLCASSFWDRENQPQHFGDGTRLSIL.

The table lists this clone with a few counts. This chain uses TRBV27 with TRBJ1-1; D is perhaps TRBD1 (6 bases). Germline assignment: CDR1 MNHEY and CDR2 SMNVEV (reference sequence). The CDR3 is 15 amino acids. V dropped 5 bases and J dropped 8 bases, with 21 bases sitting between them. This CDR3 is CASSPNPQGIREAFF. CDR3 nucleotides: TGTGCCAGCAGTCCCAATCCTCAGGGGATAAGGGAAGCTTTCTTT.

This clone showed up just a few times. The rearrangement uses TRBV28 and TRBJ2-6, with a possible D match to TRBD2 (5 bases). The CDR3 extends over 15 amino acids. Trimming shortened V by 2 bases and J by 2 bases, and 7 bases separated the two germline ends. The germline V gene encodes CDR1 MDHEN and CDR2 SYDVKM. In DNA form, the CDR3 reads TGTGCCAGCAGTTTAGCAGCGGCTGGGGCCAACGTCCTGACTTTC. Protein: CASSLAAAGANVLTF.

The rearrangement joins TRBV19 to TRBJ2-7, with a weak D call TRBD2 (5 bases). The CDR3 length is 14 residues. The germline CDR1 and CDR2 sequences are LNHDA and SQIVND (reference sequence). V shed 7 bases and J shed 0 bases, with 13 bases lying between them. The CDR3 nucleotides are TGTGCCAGTACTAGGACTCCTAGCTCCTACGAGCAGTACTTC. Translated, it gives CASTRTPSSYEQYF.

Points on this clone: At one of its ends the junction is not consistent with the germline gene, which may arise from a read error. The CDR3 nucleotides are TGTGCCAGCAGCCAATTCGACAGAACCAAACCCCAAGAGATTTGTCTCTTT. Its protein is CASSQFDRTKPQEICLF. The rearrangement uses TRBV4-2 and TRBJ1-1; tentative D call: TRBD1 (5 bases). The CDR3 covers 17 residues. Germline CDR1 LGHNA, CDR2 YNFKEQ.

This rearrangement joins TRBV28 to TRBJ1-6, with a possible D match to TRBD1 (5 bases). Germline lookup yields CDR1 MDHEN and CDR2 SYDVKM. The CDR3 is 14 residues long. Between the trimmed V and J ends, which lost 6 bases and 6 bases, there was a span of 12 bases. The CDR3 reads CASSWGRFNSPLHF. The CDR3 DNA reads TGTGCCAGCAGCTGGGGCAGATTTAATTCACCCCTCCACTTT.

Here the CDR3 DNA reads TGCAGTGCTAGTGATCTTAGCGGGAGTGGGTTTAAAGAGACCCAGTACTTC. Residues: CSASDLSGSGFKETQYF. The gene calls are TRBV20-1 and TRBJ2-5; 9 nucleotides align to TRBD2. Germline loops: CDR1 DFQATT, CDR2 SNEGSKA (reference sequence). This CDR3 comprises 17 residues. V lost 3 bases, J lost 3 bases, and 14 bases stayed unmatched.

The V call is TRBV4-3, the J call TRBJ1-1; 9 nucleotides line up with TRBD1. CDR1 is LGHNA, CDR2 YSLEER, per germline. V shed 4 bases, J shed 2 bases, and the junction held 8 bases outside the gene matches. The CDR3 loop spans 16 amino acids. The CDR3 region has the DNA TGCGCCAGCAGCCGCGCCCCGGGACAGGGAAACACTGAAGCTTTCTTT. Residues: CASSRAPGQGNTEAFF.

The CDR3, as DNA: TGTGCCTGGAGTTATTTCAGGGGTATCGCCGGGGAGCTGTTTTTT. It encodes CAWSYFRGIAGELFF. The genes are TRBV30 and TRBJ2-2, with D perhaps TRBD1 (6 bases). CDR1 is GTSNPN, CDR2 SVGIG, per germline (reference sequence). The V end was cut by 2 bases, the J end by 6 bases, with 16 bases between. The CDR3 runs to 15 residues.

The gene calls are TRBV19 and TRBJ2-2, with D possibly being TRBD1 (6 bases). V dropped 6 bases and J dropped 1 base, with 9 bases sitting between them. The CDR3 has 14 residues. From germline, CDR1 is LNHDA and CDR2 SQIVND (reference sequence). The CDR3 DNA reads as TGTGCCAGTAGACTGACAGGGAACACCGGGGAGCTGTTTTTT. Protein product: CASRLTGNTGELFF. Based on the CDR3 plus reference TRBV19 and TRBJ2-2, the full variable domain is DGGITQSPKYLFRKEGQNVTLSCEQNLNHDAMYWYRQDPGQGLRLIYYSQIVNDFQKGDIAEGYSVSREKKESFPLTVTSAQKNPTAFYLCASRLTGNTGELFFGEGSRLTVL.

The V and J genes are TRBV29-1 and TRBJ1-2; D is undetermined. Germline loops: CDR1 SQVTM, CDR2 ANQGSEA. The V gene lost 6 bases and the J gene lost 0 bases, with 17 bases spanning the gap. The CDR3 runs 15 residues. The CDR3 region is CSVERSGRANYGYTF. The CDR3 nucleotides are TGCAGCGTAGAGAGGAGTGGTCGAGCTAACTATGGCTACACCTTC.